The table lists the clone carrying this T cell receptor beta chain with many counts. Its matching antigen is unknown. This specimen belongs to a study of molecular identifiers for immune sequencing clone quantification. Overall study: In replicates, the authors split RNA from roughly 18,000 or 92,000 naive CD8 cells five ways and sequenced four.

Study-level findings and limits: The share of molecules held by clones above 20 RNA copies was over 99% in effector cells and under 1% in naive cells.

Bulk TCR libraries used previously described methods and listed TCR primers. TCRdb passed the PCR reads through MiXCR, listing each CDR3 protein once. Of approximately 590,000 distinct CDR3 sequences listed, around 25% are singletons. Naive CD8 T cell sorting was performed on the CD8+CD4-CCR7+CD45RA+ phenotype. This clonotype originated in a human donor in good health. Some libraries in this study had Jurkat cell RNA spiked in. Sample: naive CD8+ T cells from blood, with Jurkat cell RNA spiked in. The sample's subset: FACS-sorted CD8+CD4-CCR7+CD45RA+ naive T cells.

The CDR3 is CASSLEIGTEAFF. CDR3 nucleotide sequence: TGTGCCAGCAGCTTAGAGATTGGGACTGAAGCTTTCTTT. The rearrangement joins TRBV7-6 to TRBJ1-1, with D uncertain. The CDR3 is made up of 13 amino acids. Per germline, CDR1 SGHVS and CDR2 FNYEAQ. V gave up 1 base and J gave up 5 bases, with 8 bases separating them. Full variable domain (rest looked up from reference TRBV7-6 and TRBJ1-1): GAGVSQSPRYKVTKRGQDVALRCDPISGHVSLYWYRQALGQGPEFLTYFNYEAQQDKSGLPNDRFSAERPEGSISTLTIQRTEQRDSAMYRCASSLEIGTEAFFGQGTRLTVV.